Presented here are 15 T cell receptor beta chains from one specimen sequenced in a study of T cell repertoires in cytomegalovirus infection. Which antigens these TCRs recognize remains unknown. Each CDR3 protein gets one entry after TCRdb re-called the reads with MiXCR. The sample shows approximately 120,000 distinct CDR3 sequences, roughly 32% of them seen only once. Sequencing used CD8+ T cells from cultured PBMCs, obtained from culture after CMV antigen stimulation. These receptors all stem from a human donor in good health (CMV status not recorded). Some clones in this sample may be carry-over from other donors' samples.

This chain joins TRBV20-1 and TRBJ2-1; D possibly corresponds to TRBD1 (5 bases). The V end was cut by 3 bases, the J end by 9 bases, with 21 bases between. The CDR3 consists of 15 residues. Germline CDR1 is DFQATT and CDR2 is SNEGSKA (reference sequence). CDR3 bases: TGCAGTGCTAGGTCTGGGCAGGGTTCATGGGGTGAGCAGTTCTTC. Protein product: CSARSGQGSWGEQFF.

V usage is TRBV6-2 or TRBV6-3 and J usage is TRBJ1-6, with D tentatively TRBD1 (6 bases). The ends were cut back, 6 bases at V and 10 bases at J, with 16 bases in the middle. The CDR3 covers 14 residues. CDR1 and CDR2 (germline): MNHEY, SVGEGT. In DNA form, the CDR3 reads TGTGCCAGCAGCCCTCGAGGGGGGGGATCACCCCTCCACTTT. Translated: CASSPRGGGSPLHF.

This clonotype was seen a single time. The V gene is TRBV7-4, the J gene TRBJ1-5; D is ambiguous. The length of the CDR3 is 14 residues. Per germline, CDR1 SGHVT and CDR2 SQSDAQ. Trimming left V 1 base short and J 4 bases short, with 8 bases between. The CDR3 spells CASSLGTANQPQHF. The CDR3 DNA reads TGTGCCAGCAGCTTAGGGACGGCGAATCAGCCCCAGCATTTT.

The V and J genes are TRBV7-9 and TRBJ2-2; 12 bases align to TRBD2. J lost 5 bases, V lost 4 bases, and 2 bases had no gene match. The germline V gene encodes CDR1 SEHNR and CDR2 FQNEAQ (reference sequence). The CDR3 has 15 residues. This CDR3 is CASSSTSGGTGELFF. In DNA, the CDR3 is TGTGCCAGCAGCTCCACTAGCGGGGGGACCGGGGAGCTGTTTTTT.

This chain connects TRBV13 to TRBJ2-7, with 7 nucleotides matching TRBD2. The junction had 9 bases not matched to a gene; V was cut back by 7 bases and J by 6 bases. Germline V gives CDR1 PRHDT, CDR2 FYEKMQ (reference sequence). This CDR3 has 13 residues. The CDR3 protein is CASKSLREGEQYF. The CDR3 region has the DNA TGTGCCAGCAAGTCCTTAAGGGAGGGCGAGCAGTACTTC.

This chain connects TRBV15 to TRBJ1-3; D is undetermined. The V and J ends lost 1 base and 2 bases respectively, with 9 bases between them. Germline CDR1 is LNHNV and CDR2 is YYDKDF (reference sequence). This CDR3 is built from 15 residues. CDR3 sequence (DNA): TGTGCCACCAGCAGAGGAGAGCGACCTGGAAACACCATATATTTT. Protein: CATSRGERPGNTIYF.

Ten or more counts support this clonotype. This chain links TRBV10-3 with TRBJ1-6; D not certain. The length of the CDR3 is 15 residues. V was cut by 2 bases and J by 1 base, with 6 bases left in between. From germline, CDR1 is ENHRY and CDR2 SYGVKD. The CDR3 DNA is TGTGCCATCAGTGAGGAGGGTTCCTATAATTCACCCCTCCACTTT. Its protein is CAISEEGSYNSPLHF.

The chain recombines TRBV2 with TRBJ2-5; TRBD2 aligns across 8 bases. Looked up from germline, CDR1 is SNHLY and CDR2 is FYNNEI. Trimming took 5 bases from V and 2 from J; bases not matched to a gene: 10. The length of the CDR3 is 16 residues. The CDR3 DNA follows: TGTGCCAGCAGTACAGTCGAAGCGGGGGATCAAGAGACCCAGTACTTC. Residues: CASSTVEAGDQETQYF.

The V call is TRBV6-4, the J call TRBJ1-2; 7 bases agree with TRBD1. Germline CDR1 is MRHNA and CDR2 is SNTAGT. This CDR3 has 16 amino acids. V dropped 7 bases and J dropped 6; count of bases not matched to a gene: 17. CDR3 nucleotides: TGTGCCAGCAAAACAGGGGCGACTCTAACTATCGATGGCTACACCTTC. Amino acids: CASKTGATLTIDGYTF.

The chain employs TRBV20-1 and TRBJ1-2, with 7 bases identical to TRBD1. V was clipped by 5 bases and J by 3 bases; unmatched bases: 6. Germline V lookup: CDR1 DFQATT, CDR2 SNEGSKA (reference sequence). This CDR3 is built from 13 residues. As DNA, the CDR3 is TGCAGTGCTCCCCTCGACAGGGACTATGGCTACACCTTC. Translated, it gives CSAPLDRDYGYTF.

This clonotype was seen once. This chain links TRBV7-9 with TRBJ2-7; possible D gene TRBD2, 5 bases. CDR1 is SEHNR, CDR2 FQNEAQ, per germline (reference sequence). The CDR3 is made up of 13 amino acids. Trimming took 7 bases from V and 6 from J, leaving 16 bases between them. CDR3 protein: CASTRGEGSEQYF. CDR3 DNA: TGTGCCAGCACCCGCGGCGAGGGCTCCGAGCAGTACTTC.

This clonotype has more than one count but fewer than ten. The chain combines TRBV5-1 with TRBJ1-1; D perhaps matches TRBD1 (5 bases). Between the trimmed V and J ends, which lost 1 base and 0 bases, there was a span of 16 bases. Germline V gene lookup returns CDR1 SGHRS and CDR2 YFSETQ. CDR3 length: 17 residues. CDR3 bases: TGCGCCAGCAGCTTGTCCGGCCAGGGACCCATGAACACTGAAGCTTTCTTT. Amino acids: CASSLSGQGPMNTEAFF.

J is TRBJ2-7 and V is TRBV6-6, with D perhaps TRBD2 (6 bases). The CDR3 length is 17 residues. With 2 bases removed from V and 0 bases from J, the gap between germline ends came to 17 bases. Germline loops: CDR1 MNHNY, CDR2 SVGAGI (reference sequence). The CDR3 bases are TGTGCCAGCAGTTACCCTATTCAAGGGACTTACTCCTACGAGCAGTACTTC. As protein: CASSYPIQGTYSYEQYF.

This clonotype was seen many times. This sequence joins TRBV28 and TRBJ2-1; tentative D call: TRBD1 (6 bases). This CDR3 has 14 residues. Germline lookup yields CDR1 MDHEN and CDR2 SYDVKM. V gave up 6 bases and J gave up 10 bases, with 19 bases separating them. The CDR3 reads CASRPVRGRGEQFF. The CDR3 DNA is TGTGCCAGCAGACCGGTGAGGGGAAGGGGGGAGCAGTTCTTC.

This chain joins TRBV5-1 and TRBJ2-1; 10 nucleotides match TRBD2. This CDR3 spans 15 amino acids. In germline, CDR1 is SGHRS, CDR2 YFSETQ. V dropped 0 bases and J dropped 3; count of bases not matched to a gene: 0. The CDR3 region is CASSLASGGYNEQFF. The CDR3 nucleotides are TGCGCCAGCAGCTTGGCTAGCGGGGGCTACAATGAGCAGTTCTTC.